This T cell receptor beta chain was documented in a study of shared clonotypes between healthy human individuals. Donors were healthy HIV-negative adults without recently reported acute infections or vaccinations. This CDR3 spans 14 amino acids. In germline, CDR1 is ENHRY, CDR2 SYGVKD. V was shortened by 0 bases and J by 6 bases, with 9 bases between the two germline ends. Genomic DNA from each subset was divided evenly over several immunoSEQ plates. Replicate PCRs for sorted subsets used around 200 ng DNA; this equaled tens of thousands of T cell genomes. Assay: immunoSEQ multiplex PCR; the TCRdb copy retains only in-frame clones and omits some. Of about 380,000 clones in the sample, about 97% were seen once. This clone has a single count. Other DNA sequences in the same sample also yield this CDR3.

Sequenced sample: memory CD8+ T cells sorted from blood. Subset described: CD45RO+ cells pooled with CCR7-negative TemRA cells. The chain carries TRBV10-3 and TRBJ1-5, with TRBD1 as a possible D gene (5 bases). The TCR was taken from a man aged 30 to 45 in good health. In nucleotides, the CDR3 is TGTGCCATCAGTGAGTCGGGGCGCGGTCAGCCCCAGCATTTT. This sequence encodes CAISESGRGQPQHF.